This entry describes one T cell receptor (beta chain). Amplified TCR beta CDR3 regions came from RNA transcripts. HTBI primers were used for first-round RT-PCR of the TCR CDR3. One entry per CDR3 protein, called by TCRdb with MiXCR from the multiplex PCR reads. This sample has fewer than 450,000 distinct CDR3 sequences; 11% to 15% occur once, and the top ten carry around 27%. The sample comes from a study of T cells in Graves' hyperthyroidism and ophthalmopathy. This clonotype was sampled from a man aged 50 or older with Graves' ophthalmopathy. Material for sequencing was blood.

CDR3 residues: CASSYGQDNEKLFF. Here the CDR3 DNA reads TGTGCCAGCAGTTACGGACAGGATAATGAAAAACTGTTTTTT. The chain is built from TRBV6-9 and TRBJ1-4, with 7 bases aligning to TRBD1. Germline-derived CDR1 and CDR2 are MNHGY and SVAAGI. This CDR3 region has 14 residues. With V trimmed by 3 bases and J by 4 bases, 2 bases remained unmatched.